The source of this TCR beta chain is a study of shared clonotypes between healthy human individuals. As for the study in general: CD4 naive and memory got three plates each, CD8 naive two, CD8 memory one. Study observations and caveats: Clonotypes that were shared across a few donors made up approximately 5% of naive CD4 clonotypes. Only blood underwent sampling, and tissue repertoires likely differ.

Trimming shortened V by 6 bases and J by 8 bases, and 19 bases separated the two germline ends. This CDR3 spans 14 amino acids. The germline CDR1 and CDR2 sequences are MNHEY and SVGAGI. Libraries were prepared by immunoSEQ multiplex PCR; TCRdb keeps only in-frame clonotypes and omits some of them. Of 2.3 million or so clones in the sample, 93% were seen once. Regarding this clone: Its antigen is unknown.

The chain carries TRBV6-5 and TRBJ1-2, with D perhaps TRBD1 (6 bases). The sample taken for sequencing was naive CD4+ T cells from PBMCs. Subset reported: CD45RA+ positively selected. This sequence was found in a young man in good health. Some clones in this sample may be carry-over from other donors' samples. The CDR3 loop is CASSYGQSRWGYTF. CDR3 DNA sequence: TGTGCCAGCAGCTACGGACAGTCCCGGTGGGGCTACACCTTC.